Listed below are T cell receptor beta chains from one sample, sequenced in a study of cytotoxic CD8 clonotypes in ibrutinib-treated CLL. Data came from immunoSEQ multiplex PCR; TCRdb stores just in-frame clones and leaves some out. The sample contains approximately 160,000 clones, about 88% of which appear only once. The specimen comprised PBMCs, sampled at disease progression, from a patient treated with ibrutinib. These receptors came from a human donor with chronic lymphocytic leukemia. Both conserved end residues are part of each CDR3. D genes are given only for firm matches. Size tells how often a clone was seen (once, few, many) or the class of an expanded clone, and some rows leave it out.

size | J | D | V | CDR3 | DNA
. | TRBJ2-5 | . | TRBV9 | CASSVGRMWREETQYF | TGTGCCAGCAGCGTAGGCCGGATGTGGCGGGAAGAGACCCAGTACTTC
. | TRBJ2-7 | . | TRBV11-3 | CASSSTPGEQYF | TGTGCCAGCAGCTCCACCCCTGGCGAGCAGTACTTC
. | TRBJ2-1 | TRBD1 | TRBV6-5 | CASSSGQGHYNEQFF | TGTGCCAGCAGCTCGGGACAGGGACACTACAATGAGCAGTTCTTC
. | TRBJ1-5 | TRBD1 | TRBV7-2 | CASSSQTGGGNQPQHF | TGTGCCAGCAGCTCGCAGACAGGGGGTGGCAATCAGCCCCAGCATTTT
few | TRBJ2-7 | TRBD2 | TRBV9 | CASSSRTSDYEQYF | TGTGCCAGCAGCTCTAGGACTAGCGACTACGAGCAGTACTTC
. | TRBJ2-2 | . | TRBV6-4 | CASSITSGTSTGELFF | TGTGCCAGCTCCATCACCTCTGGGACTTCCACCGGGGAGCTGTTTTTT
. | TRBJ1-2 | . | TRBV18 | CASSPPFPNYGYTF | TGTGCCAGCTCACCACCGTTTCCTAACTATGGCTACACCTTC
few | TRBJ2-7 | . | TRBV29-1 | CSAVSGRLSYEQYF | TGCAGCGCCGTCTCGGGGCGCCTATCCTACGAGCAGTACTTC
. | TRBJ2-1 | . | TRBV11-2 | CASSSTRGSYNEQFF | TGTGCCAGCAGCTCGACGAGGGGAAGCTACAATGAGCAGTTCTTC
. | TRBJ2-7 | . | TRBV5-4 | CASSLAMEPSLYEQYF | TGTGCCAGCAGCTTGGCTATGGAGCCTTCCTTATACGAGCAGTACTTC
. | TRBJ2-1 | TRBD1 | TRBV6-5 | CASSEDRDNEQFF | TGTGCCAGCAGTGAGGACAGGGACAATGAGCAGTTCTTC
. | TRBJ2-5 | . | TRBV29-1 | CSYLVGEETQYF | TGCAGCTACCTAGTCGGGGAAGAGACCCAGTACTTC
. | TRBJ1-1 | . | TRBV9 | CASSARTANTEAFF | TGTGCCAGCAGCGCCCGGACAGCAAACACTGAAGCTTTCTTT
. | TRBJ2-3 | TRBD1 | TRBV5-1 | CASRYSSDRSTDTQYF | TGCGCCAGCCGATATTCCTCGGACAGGAGCACAGATACGCAGTATTTT
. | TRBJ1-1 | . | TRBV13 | CASSLGREQDGTEAFF | TGTGCCAGCAGCTTAGGCCGAGAACAGGACGGCACTGAAGCTTTCTTT
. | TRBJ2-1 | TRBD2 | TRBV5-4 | CASSYSGAYNEQFF | TGTGCCAGCAGCTATAGCGGGGCCTACAATGAGCAGTTCTTC
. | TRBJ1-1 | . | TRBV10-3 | CAISESGQGGTEAFF | TGTGCCATCAGTGAGTCGGGGCAGGGCGGAACTGAAGCTTTCTTT
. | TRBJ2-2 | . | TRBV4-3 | CASSQDFTGSKRTGELFF | TGCGCCAGCAGCCAAGATTTCACTGGCAGTAAGAGGACCGGGGAGCTGTTTTTT
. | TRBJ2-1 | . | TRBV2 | CASSVTVSEQFF | TGTGCCAGCAGTGTTACTGTCAGTGAGCAGTTCTTC
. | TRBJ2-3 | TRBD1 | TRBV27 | CATLDRGSALGTDTQYF | TGTGCCACCCTGGACAGGGGGAGCGCTCTAGGCACAGATACGCAGTATTTT
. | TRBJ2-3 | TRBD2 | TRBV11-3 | CASSLAGLAATLSTDTQYF | TGTGCCAGCAGCCTAGCGGGACTAGCAGCCACCCTGAGCACAGATACGCAGTATTTT
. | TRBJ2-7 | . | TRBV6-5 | CASSPGGHSYEQYF | TGTGCCAGCAGCCCTGGGGGGCACTCCTACGAGCAGTACTTC
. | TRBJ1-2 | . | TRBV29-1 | CSVEGAQGGWYGYTF | TGCAGCGTTGAAGGCGCGCAGGGTGGTTGGTATGGCTACACCTTC
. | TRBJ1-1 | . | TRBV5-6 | CASSLNRRGSEAFF | TGTGCCAGCAGCTTAAATCGCAGGGGCTCTGAAGCTTTCTTT
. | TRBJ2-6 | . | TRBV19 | CASSIGSPRANVLTF | TGTGCCAGTAGTATTGGGTCACCCCGGGCCAACGTCCTGACTTTC
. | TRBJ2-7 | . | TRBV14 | CASSQALAGRAQYF | TGTGCCAGCAGCCAAGCTCTTGCAGGCCGAGCCCAGTACTTC
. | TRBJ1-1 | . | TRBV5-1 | CASSLEPGGNTEAFF | TGCGCCAGCAGCTTGGAGCCGGGGGGGAACACTGAAGCTTTCTTT
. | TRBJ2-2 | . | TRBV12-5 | CASGTPVVRTGELFF | TGTGCTAGTGGAACTCCCGTTGTTCGGACCGGGGAGCTGTTTTTT
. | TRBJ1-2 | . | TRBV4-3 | CASSQDLADGYTF | TGCGCCAGCAGCCAAGATCTGGCAGATGGCTACACCTTC
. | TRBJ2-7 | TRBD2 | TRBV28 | CATRDPSVAGDSYEQYF | TGTGCCACCCGCGACCCCAGTGTAGCGGGAGACTCCTACGAGCAGTACTTC
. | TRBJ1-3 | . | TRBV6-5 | CASSYQRGPGNTIYF | TGTGCCAGCAGTTACCAACGGGGACCCGGAAACACCATATATTTT
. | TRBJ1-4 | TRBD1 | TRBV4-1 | CASSPTGGGNEKLFF | TGCGCCAGCAGCCCGACAGGGGGCGGTAATGAAAAACTGTTTTTT
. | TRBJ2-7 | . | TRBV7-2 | CASSPRAGGYEQYF | TGTGCCAGCAGCCCAAGGGCAGGGGGGTACGAGCAGTACTTC
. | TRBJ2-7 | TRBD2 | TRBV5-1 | CASSSPEYGLANYEQYF | TGCGCCAGCAGCTCTCCCGAATACGGACTAGCCAACTACGAGCAGTACTTC
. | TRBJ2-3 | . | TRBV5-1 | CASSLEVRQSTDTQYF | TGCGCCAGCAGCTTGGAGGTGAGACAGAGCACAGATACGCAGTATTTT
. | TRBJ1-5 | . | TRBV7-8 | CASSFPTGSRHF | TGTGCCAGCAGCTTCCCCACTGGGAGTCGTCATTTT
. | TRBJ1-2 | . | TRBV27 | CASSLRAVTNYGYTF | TGTGCCAGCAGTTTGAGGGCAGTGACTAACTATGGCTACACCTTC
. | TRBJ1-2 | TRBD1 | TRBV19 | CASSTGPRGQDYGYTF | TGTGCCAGTAGTACCGGACCCAGGGGGCAGGACTATGGCTACACCTTC
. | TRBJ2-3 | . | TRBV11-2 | CASSLGDLSRGDTQYF | TGTGCCAGCAGCTTAGGGGACTTGTCCCGGGGAGATACGCAGTATTTT
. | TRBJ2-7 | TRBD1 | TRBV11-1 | CASSRRTGLHEQYF | TGTGCCAGCAGCCGTAGGACAGGGTTGCACGAGCAGTACTTC
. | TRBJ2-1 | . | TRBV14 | CASSQTASSQQFF | TGTGCCAGCAGCCAGACGGCCTCTTCCCAGCAGTTCTTC
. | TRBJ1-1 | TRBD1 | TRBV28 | CASSLYRGRNTEAFF | TGTGCCAGCAGTTTATACAGGGGGAGGAACACTGAAGCTTTCTTT
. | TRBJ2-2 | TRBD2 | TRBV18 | CASSPLRQRERTGELFF | TGTGCCAGCTCACCACTTCGGCAGCGGGAGAGGACCGGGGAGCTGTTTTTT
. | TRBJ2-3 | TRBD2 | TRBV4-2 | CASSQVSGGGSTDTQYF | TGTGCCAGCAGCCAAGTCTCGGGGGGGGGAAGCACAGATACGCAGTATTTT
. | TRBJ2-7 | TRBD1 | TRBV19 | CASRKGTDSYEQYF | TGTGCCAGTAGGAAAGGGACAGATTCCTACGAGCAGTACTTC
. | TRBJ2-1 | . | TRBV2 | CASLGPLDEQFF | TGTGCCAGCCTCGGACCGTTGGATGAGCAGTTCTTC
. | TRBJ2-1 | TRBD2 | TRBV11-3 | CASSLRGGSGRTYNEQFF | TGTGCCAGCAGCCTCCGGGGCGGCAGCGGGAGGACCTACAATGAGCAGTTCTTC
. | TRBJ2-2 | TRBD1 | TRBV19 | CASRTGGYIGELFF | TGTGCCAGTCGGACAGGGGGCTATATCGGGGAGCTGTTTTTT